One sample yielded the 4 T cell receptor beta chains listed below, sequenced in a study of identical twins. TCRdb reprocessed the 5' RACE reads via MiXCR and lists one record per CDR3 protein. The table lists about 530,000 distinct CDR3 sequences, more than 20% of them singletons. This sample also appeared in a second study, on yellow fever vaccine responses in identical twins.

Specimen: CD4+ T cells sorted from blood. These receptors all stem from a woman aged 18-29 years in good health.

This clonotype was detected a few times. The chain recombines TRBV5-1 with TRBJ2-4; the D is unclear. CDR1 is SGHRS and CDR2 is YFSETQ in the germline V gene. V lost 0 bases to trimming and J lost 8 bases, with 12 bases between them. CDR3 length equals 14 residues. CDR3 DNA: TGCGCCAGCAGCTTGGCGGAACAGTTCGACATTCAGTACTTC. As protein: CASSLAEQFDIQYF.

V usage is TRBV4-1 and J usage is TRBJ2-1; D gene ambiguous. The germline gives CDR1 MGHRA, CDR2 YSYEKL. The CDR3 sequence is 15 residues long. V lost 6 bases to trimming and J lost 5 bases, with 17 bases between them. The CDR3 DNA follows: TGCGCCAGCAGTCGAACCTCGGGCCTCCACAATGAGCAGTTCTTC. Protein sequence: CASSRTSGLHNEQFF.

This clonotype was found a few times. This chain uses TRBV5-1 with TRBJ1-1, with D unclear. The CDR3 is made up of 15 amino acids. Trimming shortened V by 2 bases and J by 2 bases, and 13 bases separated the two germline ends. Germline V gene lookup returns CDR1 SGHRS and CDR2 YFSETQ. Written as DNA, the CDR3 is TGCGCCAGCAGCTTAGCGGGAAGTAGCAACACTGAAGCTTTCTTT. Its protein product is CASSLAGSSNTEAFF. Using reference TRBV5-1 and TRBJ1-1 for the parts outside the CDR3, the full variable domain is KAGVTQTPRYLIKTRGQQVTLSCSPISGHRSVSWYQQTPGQGLQFLFEYFSETQRNKGNFPGRFSGRQFSNSRSEMNVSTLELGDSALYLCASSLAGSSNTEAFFGQGTRLTVV.

This clonotype was seen a handful of times. The genes are TRBV11-2 and TRBJ2-3; 9 bases are a match to TRBD2. Germline-derived CDR1 and CDR2 are SGHAT and FQNNGV. J gave up 2 bases and V 7 bases, and 10 bases lay outside the gene matches. The CDR3 is 16 residues long. The CDR3 bases are TGTGCCAGCACCTCCCCAGCGGGGGGCCTCACAGATACGCAGTATTTT. It yields the protein CASTSPAGGLTDTQYF.